This T cell receptor beta chain was recovered during a study of T-cell memory formation after mild COVID-19. Whole-study context: The two donors had largely donor-specific TCR clusters.

This clonotype was detected many times. Its antigen remains unknown. Researchers used 5'RACE with constant-segment primers to make TCR alpha and TCR beta cDNA libraries that carry sample barcodes and UMIs. Using its own MiXCR run on the 5' RACE reads, TCRdb lists one record per CDR3 protein. Of roughly 6,500 distinct CDR3 sequences in the sample, over 15% are singletons; the top ten hold 55% to 60%. Study results and limitations: CD4+ contracting clones were found mainly in CM and EM, and CD8+ ones in EMRA.

The receptor comes from an adult woman who had mild COVID-19 (a few samples of this study predate the infection). Cell type and time point are not known. The sample comprised PBMCs or a T cell subset sorted from them (not recorded which).

The DNA of the CDR3 is TGTGCCACCAGCAGAGGAGGACTAGGCAATGAGCAGTTCTTC. Translated: CATSRGGLGNEQFF. The genes are TRBV15 and TRBJ2-1, with 7 bases matching TRBD2. Germline V CDR1 and CDR2: LNHNV, YYDKDF (reference sequence). The CDR3 is 14 residues long. Germline trimming cut 1 base from V and 6 bases from J; bases unmatched to any gene: 3.